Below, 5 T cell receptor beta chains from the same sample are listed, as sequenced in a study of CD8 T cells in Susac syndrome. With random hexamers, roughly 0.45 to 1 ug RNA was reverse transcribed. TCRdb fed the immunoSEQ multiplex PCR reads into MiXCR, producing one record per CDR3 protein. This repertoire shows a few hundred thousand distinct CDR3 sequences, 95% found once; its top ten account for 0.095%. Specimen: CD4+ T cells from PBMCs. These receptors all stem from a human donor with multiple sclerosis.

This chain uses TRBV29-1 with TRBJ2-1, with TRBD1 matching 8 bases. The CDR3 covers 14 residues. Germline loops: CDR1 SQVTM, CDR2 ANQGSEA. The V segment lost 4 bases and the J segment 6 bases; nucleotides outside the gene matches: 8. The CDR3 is CSVARTGLSNEQFF. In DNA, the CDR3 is TGCAGCGTTGCCCGGACAGGGTTATCCAATGAGCAGTTCTTC.

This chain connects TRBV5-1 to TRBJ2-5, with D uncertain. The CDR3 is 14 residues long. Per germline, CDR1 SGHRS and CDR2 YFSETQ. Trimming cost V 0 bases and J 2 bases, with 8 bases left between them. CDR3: CASSLALLQETQYF. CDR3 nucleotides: TGCGCCAGCAGCTTGGCACTACTACAAGAGACCCAGTACTTC. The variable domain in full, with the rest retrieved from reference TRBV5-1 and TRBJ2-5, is KAGVTQTPRYLIKTRGQQVTLSCSPISGHRSVSWYQQTPGQGLQFLFEYFSETQRNKGNFPGRFSGRQFSNSRSEMNVSTLELGDSALYLCASSLALLQETQYFGPGTRLLVL.

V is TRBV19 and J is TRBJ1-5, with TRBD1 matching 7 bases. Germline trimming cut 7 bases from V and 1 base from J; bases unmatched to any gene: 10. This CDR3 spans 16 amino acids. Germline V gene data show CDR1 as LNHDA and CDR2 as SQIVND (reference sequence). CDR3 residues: CASTTQGQLSNQPQHF. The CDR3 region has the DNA TGTGCCAGTACTACCCAGGGACAGTTAAGCAATCAGCCCCAGCATTTT.

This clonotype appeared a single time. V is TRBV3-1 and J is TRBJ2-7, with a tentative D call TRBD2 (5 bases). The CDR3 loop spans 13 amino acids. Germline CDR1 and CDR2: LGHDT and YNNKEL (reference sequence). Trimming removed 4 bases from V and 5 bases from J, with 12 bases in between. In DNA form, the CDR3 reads TGTGCCAGCAGCCTCCGGGGTATCGACGAGCAGTACTTC. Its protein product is CASSLRGIDEQYF.

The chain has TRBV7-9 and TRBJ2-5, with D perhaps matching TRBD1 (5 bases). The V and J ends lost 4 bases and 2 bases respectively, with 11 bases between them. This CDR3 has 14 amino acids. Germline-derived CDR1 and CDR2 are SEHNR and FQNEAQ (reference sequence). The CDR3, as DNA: TGTGCCAGCAGCTCCCAAACAGGACAAGAGACCCAGTACTTC. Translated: CASSSQTGQETQYF.